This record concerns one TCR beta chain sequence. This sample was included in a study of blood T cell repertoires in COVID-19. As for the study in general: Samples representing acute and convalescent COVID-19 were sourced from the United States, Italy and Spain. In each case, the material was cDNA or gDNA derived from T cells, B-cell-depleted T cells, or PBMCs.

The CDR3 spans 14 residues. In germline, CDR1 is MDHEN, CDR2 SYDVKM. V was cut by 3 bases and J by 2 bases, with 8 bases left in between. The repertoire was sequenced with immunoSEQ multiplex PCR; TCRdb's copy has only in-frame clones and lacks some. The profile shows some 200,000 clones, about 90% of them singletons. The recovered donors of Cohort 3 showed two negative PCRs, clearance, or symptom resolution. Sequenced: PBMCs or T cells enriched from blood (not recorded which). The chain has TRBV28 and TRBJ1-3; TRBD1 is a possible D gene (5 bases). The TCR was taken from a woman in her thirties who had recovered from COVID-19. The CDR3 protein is CASSFGGAGNTIYF. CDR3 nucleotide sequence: TGTGCCAGCAGTTTCGGGGGGGCTGGAAACACCATATATTTT.